This entry concerns a single TCR beta chain. The data belong to a study of blood T cell repertoires in COVID-19. CDR3 length: 15 residues. Germline V gives CDR1 MNHEY, CDR2 SVGAGI. Unmatched junction bases numbered 5, after V lost 0 bases and J lost 4 bases. The protocol was immunoSEQ multiplex PCR, while the TCRdb copy is restricted to in-frame clones and leaves out a portion. The table includes around 240,000 clones, about 85% detected once. The sample taken for sequencing was peripheral blood. The chain has TRBV6-5 and TRBJ1-2; 7 nucleotides align to TRBD1. The source of this sequence is a man in his forties with acute or convalescent COVID-19. The CDR3 region is CASSYSQGGAYGYTF. DNA for the CDR3: TGTGCCAGCAGTTACTCCCAGGGGGGAGCCTATGGCTACACCTTC.